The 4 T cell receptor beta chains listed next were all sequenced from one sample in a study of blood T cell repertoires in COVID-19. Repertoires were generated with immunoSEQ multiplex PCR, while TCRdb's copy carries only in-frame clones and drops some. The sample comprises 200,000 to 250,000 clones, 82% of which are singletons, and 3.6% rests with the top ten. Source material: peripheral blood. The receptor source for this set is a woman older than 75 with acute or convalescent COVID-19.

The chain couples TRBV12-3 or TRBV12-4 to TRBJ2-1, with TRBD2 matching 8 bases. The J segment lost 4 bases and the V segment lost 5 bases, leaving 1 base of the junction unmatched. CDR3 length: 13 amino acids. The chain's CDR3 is CASSRGGYNEQFF. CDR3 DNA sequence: TGTGCCAGCAGTCGGGGGGGATACAATGAGCAGTTCTTC.

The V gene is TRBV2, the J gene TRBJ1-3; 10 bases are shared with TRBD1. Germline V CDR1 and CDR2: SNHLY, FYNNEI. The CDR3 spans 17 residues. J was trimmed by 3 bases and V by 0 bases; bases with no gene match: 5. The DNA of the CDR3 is TGTGCCAGCAGTGAAGCGGGACAGGGGAGTTATGGAAACACCATATATTTT. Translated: CASSEAGQGSYGNTIYF.

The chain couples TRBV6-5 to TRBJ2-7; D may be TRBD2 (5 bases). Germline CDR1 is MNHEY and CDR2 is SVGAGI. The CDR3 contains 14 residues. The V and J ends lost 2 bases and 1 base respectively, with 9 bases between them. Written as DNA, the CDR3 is TGTGCCAGCAGTTACGGTCGGGGTTCCTACGAGCAGTACTTC. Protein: CASSYGRGSYEQYF.

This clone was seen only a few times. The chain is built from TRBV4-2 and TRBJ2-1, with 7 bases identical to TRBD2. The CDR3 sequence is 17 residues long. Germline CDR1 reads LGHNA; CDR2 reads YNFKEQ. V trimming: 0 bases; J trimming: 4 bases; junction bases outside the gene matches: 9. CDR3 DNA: TGTGCCAGCAGCCAAGATTTTAGGCCTAGCGGTTACAATGAGCAGTTCTTC. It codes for CASSQDFRPSGYNEQFF.